The sequence of this T cell receptor (beta chain) was determined in a study of T cells in pancreatic ductal adenocarcinoma. Losses at the gene ends were 2 bases for V and 2 bases for J; bases not matched to a gene: 3. The CDR3 totals 14 residues. Germline CDR1 is SGHTA and CDR2 is FQGNSA. Comment on this clone: Its antigen is still unknown.

Surgery without prior neoadjuvant therapy was the treatment of the selected pancreatic ductal adenocarcinoma patients. Measured with immunoSEQ multiplex PCR; TCRdb has only the in-frame clones, and not every one. The sample shows roughly 100,000 clones, roughly 95% of them seen only once. Study-wide points: Tumor and blood clonality did not differ significantly, about 0.1 versus 0.071. Unique clonotypes were around 8-fold more numerous in blood than in tumor.

The genes are TRBV7-2 and TRBJ2-7, with 7 bases lining up with TRBD1. Sequenced input: PBMCs. This receptor was identified in a human donor with pancreatic ductal adenocarcinoma. The CDR3 nucleotides read TGTGCCAGCAGCTTAATGGGACAGACCTACGAGCAGTACTTC. As protein: CASSLMGQTYEQYF.